Listed here is a single T cell receptor (beta chain). Its antigen target is currently unknown. No base quality values were provided; no much bigger clone lies one nucleotide off. The data were taken from a study of control samples from healthy donors and cancer patients (dated by TCRdb to 2020 to 2021). Sequences SGHTS (CDR1) and YDEGEE (CDR2) are obtained from the germline V gene. The CDR3 starts with the cysteine, ends with the phenylalanine, and has 15 residues. Only the CDR3 portion is preserved as DNA: 45 bases, with reading frame beginning at the first base. Trimming removed 0 bases from V and 9 bases from J; the gene matches leave 7 bases unexplained. Libraries were prepared through the immunoSEQ multiplex PCR assay. The table comes from immuneACCESS by way of TCRdb, which keeps in-frame sequences with V and J called. Part of the clones is missing from these tables; in studies checked, under half for an unresolved V gene and the rest for unknown reasons. Recorded for this sample are about 150,000 clones; about 94% of them occurred a single time. 8.5% of the sample goes to the ten largest clones.

This chain is built from TRBV5-8 and TRBJ2-1; TRBD2 fits 9 bases in the junction. This TCR came from a woman aged 40-49 years in good health. Source material: blood. The CDR3 reads as follows: CASSLAVAGVSEQFF. The DNA sequence is given as TGTGCCAGCAGCTTGGCGGTAGCGGGAGTTAGTGAGCAGTTCTTC.